This TCR beta chain stems from a study of human T cells and chemical hapten exposure. On the study more broadly: Variation in per-sample TCR yields came mainly from small pooled library volume differences. Points from the study as a whole: With patch test score, the counts of PT1 expanded TCRs showed a positive correlation.

This CDR3 region has 16 residues. Germline CDR1 is SGHVS and CDR2 is FNYEAQ. The ends were cut back, 7 bases at V and 8 bases at J, with 24 bases in the middle. Regarding time point: patch test 2, 6 weeks after DPC sensitization. As for treatment: therapeutic diphenylcyclopropenone sensitization with weekly scalp DPC. This clonotype was picked up many times. As yet, its antigen is unknown. Authors' data handling: Between about 23,224 and 700,000 TCRs appeared in each sample, and the median stood at 95,638. TCRdb recomputed calls from the RACE reads with MiXCR, one row per CDR3 protein. These V and J calls are TCRdb output, not the study's own analysis. The table has around 130,000 distinct CDR3 sequences, 12% seen once.

J is TRBJ2-1 and V is TRBV7-6; perhaps D is TRBD1 or TRBD2 (6 bases each). The receptor's source is a woman aged 50 to 60 with alopecia areata. Some clones in this sample may be carry-over from other donors' samples. The sequences come from whole blood, collected in connection with sensitization to the hapten diphenylcyclopropenone (DPC). CDR3 sequence: CASTQRGAGRYYEQFF. Written as DNA, the CDR3 is TGTGCCAGCACCCAGAGGGGGGCGGGGAGGTACTATGAGCAGTTCTTC.